The rows below give T cell receptor beta chains drawn from one sample of a study of shared clonotypes between healthy human individuals. TCRdb keeps only in-frame clones here, not all; method: immunoSEQ multiplex PCR. The data show roughly 640,000 clones, around 97% seen once. Input material: naive CD4+ T cells sorted from blood. Receptors were obtained from a woman aged 25 to 45 in good health. Each CDR3 is given with its conserved first and last residue. The order of the fields is D gene, V gene, J gene, clone size, CDR3 length, CDR3 DNA, CDR3 protein. The D gene is left open where the match is weak. Some rows mark clone size as missing; the rest say once, few, many or name a class of expanded clone.

d_gene: .; v_gene: TRBV7-2; j_gene: TRBJ1-5; abundance: .; len: 14; CDR3nt: TGTGCCAGCAGCTTTGTGGGGGTAGCGCAGCCCCAGCATTTT; CDR3aa: CASSFVGVAQPQHF
d_gene: TRBD2; v_gene: TRBV7-9; j_gene: TRBJ2-7; abundance: .; len: 14; CDR3nt: TGTGCCAGCAGCCGAGGGACCGGGGGGTCCGAGCAGTACTTC; CDR3aa: CASSRGTGGSEQYF
d_gene: .; v_gene: TRBV28; j_gene: TRBJ1-2; abundance: .; len: 13; CDR3nt: TGTGCCAGCGTAGAAGGTGGAGGGGATGGCTACACCTTC; CDR3aa: CASVEGGGDGYTF
d_gene: .; v_gene: TRBV11-2; j_gene: TRBJ2-1; abundance: .; len: 14; CDR3nt: TGTGCCAGCAGCCCCGAGAGGACCTACAATGAGCAGTTCTTC; CDR3aa: CASSPERTYNEQFF
d_gene: TRBD2; v_gene: TRBV7-2; j_gene: TRBJ2-1; abundance: .; len: 19; CDR3nt: TGTGCCAGCAGCCCCCCTTCATTCTGGGGGAGGGGTACCTACAATGAGCAGTTCTTC; CDR3aa: CASSPPSFWGRGTYNEQFF
d_gene: .; v_gene: TRBV11-2; j_gene: TRBJ1-5; abundance: .; len: 13; CDR3nt: TGTGCCAGCAGCTTAGGGAGGAATCAGCCCCAGCATTTT; CDR3aa: CASSLGRNQPQHF
d_gene: TRBD1; v_gene: TRBV7-9; j_gene: TRBJ1-4; abundance: .; len: 15; CDR3nt: TGTGCCAGCAGCTTAGAGGGACAGGGACATGAAAAACTGTTTTTT; CDR3aa: CASSLEGQGHEKLFF
d_gene: TRBD2; v_gene: TRBV28; j_gene: TRBJ2-7; abundance: .; len: 14; CDR3nt: TGTGCCAGCAGTTCAGGCGGGAGCTCCTACGAGCAGTACTTC; CDR3aa: CASSSGGSSYEQYF
d_gene: TRBD1; v_gene: TRBV28; j_gene: TRBJ2-2; abundance: .; len: 15; CDR3nt: TGTGCCAGCAGCTTTCCACAGGGGGTTGTCGGGGAGCTGTTTTTT; CDR3aa: CASSFPQGVVGELFF
d_gene: TRBD2; v_gene: TRBV19; j_gene: TRBJ2-1; abundance: once; len: 14; CDR3nt: TGTGCCAGTGCCGGGGGGTTGCCGTACAATGAGCAGTTCTTC; CDR3aa: CASAGGLPYNEQFF
d_gene: .; v_gene: TRBV5-5; j_gene: TRBJ2-5; abundance: .; len: 18; CDR3nt: TGTGCCAGCAGCAAAACCTGGGGGTTCCGGGACATGCAAGAGACCCAGTACTTC; CDR3aa: CASSKTWGFRDMQETQYF
d_gene: .; v_gene: TRBV5-4; j_gene: TRBJ2-3; abundance: once; len: 15; CDR3nt: TGTGCCAGCAGCTCCCGGCAGGACAACACAGATACGCAGTATTTT; CDR3aa: CASSSRQDNTDTQYF
d_gene: .; v_gene: TRBV4-1; j_gene: TRBJ1-2; abundance: .; len: 18; CDR3nt: TGCGCCAGCAGCCTTCGAGGCCTCCGACGGAGGGAGTCTGGTGGCTACACCTTC; CDR3aa: CASSLRGLRRRESGGYTF
d_gene: .; v_gene: TRBV10-3; j_gene: TRBJ2-3; abundance: .; len: 13; CDR3nt: TGTGCCATCACCAAGGCCGGAACAGATACGCAGTATTTT; CDR3aa: CAITKAGTDTQYF
d_gene: .; v_gene: TRBV19; j_gene: TRBJ1-3; abundance: once; len: 14; CDR3nt: TGTGCCAGTAGTACAGCTTCCTCTGGAAACACCATATATTTT; CDR3aa: CASSTASSGNTIYF
d_gene: .; v_gene: TRBV5-6; j_gene: TRBJ1-3; abundance: .; len: 15; CDR3nt: TGTGCCAGCAGCTTGGCCCAACTTTTGGGAAACACCATATATTTT; CDR3aa: CASSLAQLLGNTIYF
d_gene: TRBD2; v_gene: TRBV4-1; j_gene: TRBJ2-7; abundance: .; len: 17; CDR3nt: TGCGCCAGCAGCCAAGGACTAGCGGGAGTAGGGGCCTACGAGCAGTACTTC; CDR3aa: CASSQGLAGVGAYEQYF
d_gene: TRBD2; v_gene: TRBV4-1; j_gene: TRBJ2-2; abundance: .; len: 16; CDR3nt: TGCGCCAGCAGCCAAGGTTCTAGCGGGAGTATCGGGGAGCTGTTTTTT; CDR3aa: CASSQGSSGSIGELFF
d_gene: TRBD2; v_gene: TRBV5-1; j_gene: TRBJ2-1; abundance: .; len: 18; CDR3nt: TGCGCCAGCAGCCTATATGATTTCACTAGCGGGAGGGTAAATGAGCAGTTCTTC; CDR3aa: CASSLYDFTSGRVNEQFF
d_gene: .; v_gene: TRBV4-1; j_gene: TRBJ2-2; abundance: .; len: 15; CDR3nt: TGCGCCAGCAGCCAAGTTGGTTCAGCCCGCAAAAACCTGTTTTTT; CDR3aa: CASSQVGSARKNLFF
d_gene: TRBD2; v_gene: TRBV10-3; j_gene: TRBJ2-5; abundance: .; len: 18; CDR3nt: TGTGCCATCAGTGAGCCTCCGGGACTAGCGGGAGGGCCGGAGACCCAGTACTTC; CDR3aa: CAISEPPGLAGGPETQYF
d_gene: .; v_gene: TRBV28; j_gene: TRBJ1-5; abundance: .; len: 12; CDR3nt: TGTGCCGGGTCCACCCCACGTCAGCCCCAGCATTTT; CDR3aa: CAGSTPRQPQHF
d_gene: .; v_gene: TRBV19; j_gene: TRBJ1-1; abundance: .; len: 13; CDR3nt: TGTGGCTCGGGGGGGCGAGGGAACACTGAAGCTTTCTTT; CDR3aa: CGSGGRGNTEAFF
d_gene: TRBD1; v_gene: TRBV5-4; j_gene: TRBJ1-4; abundance: .; len: 15; CDR3nt: TGTGCCAGCAGCTGGGGACAGGGAACTAATGAAAAACTGTTTTTT; CDR3aa: CASSWGQGTNEKLFF
d_gene: .; v_gene: TRBV7-9; j_gene: TRBJ2-3; abundance: once; len: 14; CDR3nt: TGTGCCAGCAGCTTAGGTACAGCCACAGATACGCAGTATTTT; CDR3aa: CASSLGTATDTQYF
d_gene: .; v_gene: TRBV5-1; j_gene: TRBJ2-5; abundance: .; len: 15; CDR3nt: TGCGCCAGCAGCTTGGCGGCAGGGGGGGAGGAGACCCAGTACTTC; CDR3aa: CASSLAAGGEETQYF
d_gene: TRBD1; v_gene: TRBV7-8; j_gene: TRBJ2-1; abundance: .; len: 15; CDR3nt: TGTGCCAGCAGCTCACAGGGGTCTACCTACAATGAGCAGTTCTTC; CDR3aa: CASSSQGSTYNEQFF
d_gene: .; v_gene: TRBV9; j_gene: TRBJ2-7; abundance: .; len: 15; CDR3nt: TGTGCCAGCAGCCTTAGCTTGGTGGACAGCTACGAGCAGTACTTC; CDR3aa: CASSLSLVDSYEQYF
d_gene: .; v_gene: TRBV5-1; j_gene: TRBJ2-3; abundance: .; len: 15; CDR3nt: TGCGCCAGCAGCTTTTGGGGACTTTCCACAGATACGCAGTATTTT; CDR3aa: CASSFWGLSTDTQYF
d_gene: .; v_gene: TRBV19; j_gene: TRBJ2-7; abundance: .; len: 15; CDR3nt: TGTGCCACGATCTCTTCGGGGGATGTCGGATACGAGCAGTACTTC; CDR3aa: CATISSGDVGYEQYF
d_gene: TRBD1; v_gene: TRBV19; j_gene: TRBJ2-7; abundance: .; len: 14; CDR3nt: TGTGCCAGTAATACGCCGGGACAGGTCTACGAGCAGTACTTC; CDR3aa: CASNTPGQVYEQYF
d_gene: .; v_gene: TRBV29-1; j_gene: TRBJ2-5; abundance: .; len: 13; CDR3nt: TGCAGCGTTGTTATTAGGGGCCAAGAGACCCAGTACTTC; CDR3aa: CSVVIRGQETQYF
d_gene: .; v_gene: TRBV27; j_gene: TRBJ1-2; abundance: .; len: 15; CDR3nt: TGTGCCAGCAAACCCGCCGGGCGCGGGAACTATGGCTACACCTTC; CDR3aa: CASKPAGRGNYGYTF
d_gene: TRBD1; v_gene: TRBV6-5; j_gene: TRBJ1-2; abundance: once; len: 15; CDR3nt: TGTGCCAGCAGTTACTCCGGGACAGGGAACTATGGCTACACCTTC; CDR3aa: CASSYSGTGNYGYTF
d_gene: TRBD1; v_gene: TRBV7-6; j_gene: TRBJ1-5; abundance: .; len: 15; CDR3nt: TGTGCCAGCAGCCCTGGGACAGGGCGAGGACAGCCCCAGCATTTT; CDR3aa: CASSPGTGRGQPQHF
d_gene: .; v_gene: TRBV28; j_gene: TRBJ2-7; abundance: .; len: 15; CDR3nt: TGTGCCAGCAGTCCCTCCCAGGGGATTGCCTACGAGCAGTACTTC; CDR3aa: CASSPSQGIAYEQYF
d_gene: .; v_gene: TRBV11-2; j_gene: TRBJ1-2; abundance: once; len: 12; CDR3nt: TGTGCCAGCAGCTTTCGTAACTATGGCTACACCTTC; CDR3aa: CASSFRNYGYTF
d_gene: TRBD1; v_gene: TRBV2; j_gene: TRBJ1-6; abundance: once; len: 14; CDR3nt: TGTGCCAGCAGGGGACAGTCGGATAATTCACCCCTCCACTTT; CDR3aa: CASRGQSDNSPLHF
d_gene: .; v_gene: TRBV28; j_gene: TRBJ2-3; abundance: .; len: 14; CDR3nt: TGTGCCAGCAAGCCGAGTCTCCCCACAGATACGCAGTATTTT; CDR3aa: CASKPSLPTDTQYF
d_gene: .; v_gene: TRBV7-3; j_gene: TRBJ2-3; abundance: .; len: 12; CDR3nt: TGTGCCAGCAGCTCACAGGGTGATACGCAGTATTTT; CDR3aa: CASSSQGDTQYF
d_gene: .; v_gene: TRBV28; j_gene: TRBJ1-1; abundance: .; len: 14; CDR3nt: TGTGCCAGCAGTCTAACAGGGAAGAACACTGAAGCTTTCTTT; CDR3aa: CASSLTGKNTEAFF
d_gene: TRBD2; v_gene: TRBV28; j_gene: TRBJ2-3; abundance: .; len: 18; CDR3nt: TGTGCCAGCAGTACCGCGCCCCGACTAGCGGGCCGCACAGATACGCAGTATTTT; CDR3aa: CASSTAPRLAGRTDTQYF
d_gene: .; v_gene: TRBV5-6; j_gene: TRBJ2-7; abundance: .; len: 15; CDR3nt: TGTGCCAGCAGCTTGTTCGAGCGGCCCGGGTACGAGCAGTACTTC; CDR3aa: CASSLFERPGYEQYF
d_gene: TRBD1; v_gene: TRBV5-4; j_gene: TRBJ1-1; abundance: .; len: 16; CDR3nt: TGTGCCAGCAGCTTGGCGGGGACAGGGGTACCTTCTGAAGCTTTCTTT; CDR3aa: CASSLAGTGVPSEAFF
d_gene: TRBD2; v_gene: TRBV5-6; j_gene: TRBJ2-7; abundance: .; len: 16; CDR3nt: TGTGCCAGCAGCTACGCGGTGGCGGGAGATACCTACGAGCAGTACTTC; CDR3aa: CASSYAVAGDTYEQYF
d_gene: TRBD1; v_gene: TRBV15; j_gene: TRBJ2-5; abundance: .; len: 14; CDR3nt: TGTGCCACCAGCGGAGACAGGGTCGGAGAGACCCAGTACTTC; CDR3aa: CATSGDRVGETQYF
d_gene: TRBD2; v_gene: TRBV7-2; j_gene: TRBJ2-5; abundance: .; len: 18; CDR3nt: TGTGCCAGCAGCCCAACGCAGCCACTAGCGGGAGTGGGAGAGACCCAGTACTTC; CDR3aa: CASSPTQPLAGVGETQYF
d_gene: .; v_gene: TRBV7-3; j_gene: TRBJ1-5; abundance: .; len: 13; CDR3nt: TGTGCCAGCAGCCCCTCGGCGGGCGGGCCCCAGCATTTT; CDR3aa: CASSPSAGGPQHF